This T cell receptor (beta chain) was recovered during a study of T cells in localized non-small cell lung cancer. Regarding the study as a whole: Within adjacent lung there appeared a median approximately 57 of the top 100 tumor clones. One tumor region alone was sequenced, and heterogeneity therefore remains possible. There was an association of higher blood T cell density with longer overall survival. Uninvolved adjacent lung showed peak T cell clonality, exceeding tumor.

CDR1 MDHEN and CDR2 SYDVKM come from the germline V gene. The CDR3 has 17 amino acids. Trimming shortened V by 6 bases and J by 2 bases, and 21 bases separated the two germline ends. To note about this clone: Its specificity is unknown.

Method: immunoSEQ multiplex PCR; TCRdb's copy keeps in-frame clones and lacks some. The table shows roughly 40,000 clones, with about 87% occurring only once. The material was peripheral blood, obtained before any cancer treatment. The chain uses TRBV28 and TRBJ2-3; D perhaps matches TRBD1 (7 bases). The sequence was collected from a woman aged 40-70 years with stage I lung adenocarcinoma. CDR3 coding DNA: TGTGCCAGCAGACTCAGGGGGGCAGGCCACCACACAGATACGCAGTATTTT. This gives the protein CASRLRGAGHHTDTQYF.